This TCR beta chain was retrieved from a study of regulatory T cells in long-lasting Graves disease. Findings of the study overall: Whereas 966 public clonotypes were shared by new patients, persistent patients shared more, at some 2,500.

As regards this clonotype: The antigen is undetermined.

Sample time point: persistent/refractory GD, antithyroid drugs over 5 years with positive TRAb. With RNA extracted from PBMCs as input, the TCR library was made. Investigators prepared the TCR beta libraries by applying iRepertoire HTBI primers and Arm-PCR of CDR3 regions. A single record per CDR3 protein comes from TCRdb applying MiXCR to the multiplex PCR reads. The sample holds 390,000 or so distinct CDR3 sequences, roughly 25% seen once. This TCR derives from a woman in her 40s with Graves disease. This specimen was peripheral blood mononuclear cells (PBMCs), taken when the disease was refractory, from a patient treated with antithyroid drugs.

CDR3 nucleotide sequence: TGCGCCAGCAGCTTGGTCCTGGAGAGCTCCTACGAGCAGTACTTC. Translated, it gives CASSLVLESSYEQYF. J is TRBJ2-7 and V is TRBV5-1; no clear D gene. The CDR3 has 15 amino acids. In germline, CDR1 is SGHRS, CDR2 YFSETQ. V lost 0 bases to trimming and J lost 0 bases, with 10 bases between them.